This T cell receptor (beta chain) emerged from a study of blood T cell repertoires in COVID-19. As for the study in general: From the United States, Italy and Spain came samples of acute and convalescent COVID-19. The analysed material was cDNA or gDNA that came from T cells, B-cell-depleted T cells, or PBMCs.

Original processing notes: The authors estimated nucleated cell counts from reference gene primer amplification. Repertoires were generated with immunoSEQ multiplex PCR, while TCRdb's copy carries only in-frame clones and drops some. V, J and clone size are those of that table, while D and trimming were read from the DNA. The sample yields roughly 670,000 clones, over 80% seen once. The CDR3 length is 14 residues. Unmatched junction bases numbered 4, after V lost 6 bases and J lost 0 bases. Germline CDR1 is SNHLY and CDR2 is FYNNEI. The sample taken for sequencing was peripheral blood. The source is a woman under 30 with acute or convalescent COVID-19. The chain is built from TRBV2 and TRBJ1-2; 7 bases line up with TRBD1. The CDR3 bases are TGTGCCAGCAGATGGACAGGAGCTAACTATGGCTACACCTTC. It codes for CASRWTGANYGYTF.